This T cell receptor (beta chain) was retrieved from a study of CXCR3-negative and CXCR3-positive naive CD8 T cells. Study observations and caveats: Compared with CXCR3-negative naive cells, CXCR3-positive naive cells showed more hydrophobic TRB CDR3s. For naive cells, CXCR3-negative and CXCR3-positive subsets had similar TRBV-TRBJ usage; for memory cells, usage differed. Most assays used freshly isolated PBMCs, as cryopreservation partially reduced CXCR3.

About this clonotype: Its antigen is unidentified.

Germline CDR1 SGHAT, CDR2 FQNNGV. The CDR3 totals 16 residues. TRB cDNA was prepared as libraries by UMI-labeled 5' RACE. Following a re-call of the 5' RACE reads, TCRdb has one entry per CDR3 protein and lacks DNA. Its clone listing holds about 130,000 distinct CDR3 sequences. The sorter processed each CD8+ T cell subset in triplicate at hundreds of thousands of cells apiece. Phenotypically, naive CD8+ T cells corresponded to CD45RO-CCR7+CD27+CD95-. Input material: naive CXCR3+ CD8+ T cells from blood. Subset in this sample: CD45RO-CCR7+CD27+CD95- naive CD8+ T cells expressing CXCR3 (TNR3+). The sequence was collected from a human donor in good health. Some clones in this sample may be carry-over from other donors' samples. This chain links TRBV11-2 with TRBJ2-1; TCRdb names TRBD1, which stays unverified in the absence of DNA. The CDR3 protein is CASSLGPETANNEQFF.